The clone carrying this T cell receptor beta chain is a singleton in its sample. Its antigen is as yet unknown. These data belong to a study of glioma-infiltrating T cells after dendritic cell vaccination. As for the study in general: Dendritic cell vaccination trial patients had either newly diagnosed or recurrent glioblastoma. The vaccine used monocyte-derived dendritic cells pulsed overnight with autologous tumor lysate. Points from the study as a whole: Longer survival after dendritic cell vaccination followed higher pretreatment TIL content.

The PCR used 60 V beta and 13 J beta primers. Assay used: immunoSEQ multiplex PCR; TCRdb lists only in-frame clones, some missing. The table has roughly 100,000 clones, 80% to 90% seen once; the top ten hold 9.5% to 15%. This CDR3 is built from 13 residues. Trimming cost V 7 bases and J 5 bases, with 17 bases left between them. Germline assignment: CDR1 SQVTM and CDR2 ANQGSEA. The source of this sequence is a human donor with glioblastoma. The material sequenced was blood, taken before dendritic cell vaccination. The J gene is TRBJ1-1, the V gene TRBV29-1; possibly TRBD1 for D (6 bases). The CDR3 region is CSASRGPETEAFF. CDR3 coding DNA: TGCAGCGCAAGCAGGGGTCCGGAAACTGAAGCTTTCTTT.